The clone carrying this T cell receptor beta chain was counted between two and nine times. The target antigen is unknown. Amplification by 5'RACE using constant-segment primers produced TCR alpha and TCR beta cDNA libraries that carried sample barcodes and UMIs. TCRdb reanalysed the 5' RACE reads using MiXCR and keeps one entry per CDR3 protein. Here the sample spans 300,000 or so distinct CDR3 sequences, 15% to 20% being singletons. The junction had 4 bases not matched to a gene; V was cut back by 3 bases and J by 10 bases. The CDR3 sequence is 13 residues long. CDR1 is LGHDT and CDR2 is YNNKEL in the germline V gene (reference sequence). The sample originates from a study of T-cell memory formation after mild COVID-19. Study results and caveats: Clones shrinking from day 15 to 85 showed even CD4/CD8 mixes; later expanders tilted CD4+. Some responding clones appeared in pre-infection memory, suggesting cross-reactive memory joined.

The sequencing input was PBMCs or a T cell subset sorted from them (not recorded which). The chain employs TRBV3-1 and TRBJ2-4, with 9 positions matching TRBD1. This receptor was obtained from a man aged 18 to 35 who had mild COVID-19 (a few samples of this study predate the infection). Cell type and time point are not known. The CDR3 coding sequence is TGTGCCAGCAGCCAGGGACAGGGAGGGATTCAGTACTTC. The encoded protein is CASSQGQGGIQYF. Using reference TRBV3-1 and TRBJ2-4 for the parts outside the CDR3, the full variable domain is DTAVSQTPKYLVTQMGNDKSIKCEQNLGHDTMYWYKQDSKKFLKIMFSYNNKELIINETVPNRFSPKSPDKAHLNLHINSLELGDSAVYFCASSQGQGGIQYFGAGTRLSVL.